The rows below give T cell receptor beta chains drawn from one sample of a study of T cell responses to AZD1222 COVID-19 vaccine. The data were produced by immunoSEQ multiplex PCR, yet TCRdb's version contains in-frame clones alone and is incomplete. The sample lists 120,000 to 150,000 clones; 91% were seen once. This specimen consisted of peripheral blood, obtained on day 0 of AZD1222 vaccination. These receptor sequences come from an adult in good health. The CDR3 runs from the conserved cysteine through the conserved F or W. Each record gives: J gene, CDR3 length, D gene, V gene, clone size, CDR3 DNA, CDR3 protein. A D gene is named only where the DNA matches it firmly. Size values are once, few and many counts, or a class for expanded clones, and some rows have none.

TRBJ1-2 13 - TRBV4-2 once TGTGCCAGCAGCCAAGTCCCACGGGAAGGCTACACCTTC CASSQVPREGYTF
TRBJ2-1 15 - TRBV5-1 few TGCGCCAGCAGCTTGGGACAGAGCTCCTACAATGAGCAGTTCTTC CASSLGQSSYNEQFF
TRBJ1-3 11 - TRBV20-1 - TGCAGTGCCTGGGTTGGTAACACCATATATTTT CSAWVGNTIYF
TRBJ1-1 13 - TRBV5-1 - TGCGCCAGCAGCTTGGGAGGGGGGATTGAAGCTTTCTTT CASSLGGGIEAFF
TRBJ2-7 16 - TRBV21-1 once TGTGCCAGCAGCAAAGTGGTCGGGGGAGCATCCTACGAGCAGTACTTC CASSKVVGGASYEQYF
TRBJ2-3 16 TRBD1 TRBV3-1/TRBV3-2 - TGTGCCAGCAGCCAAGGACAGGGGTCCAACACAGATACGCAGTATTTT CASSQGQGSNTDTQYF
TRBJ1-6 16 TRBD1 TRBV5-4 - TGTGCCAGCACCGGGGGGCAGGGGGCGCAGGATTCACCCCTCCACTTT CASTGGQGAQDSPLHF
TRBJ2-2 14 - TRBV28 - TGTGCCAGCACAAACAGGGCGTTCACCGGGGAGCTGTTTTTT CASTNRAFTGELFF
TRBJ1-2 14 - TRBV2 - TGTGCCAGCAGTGAAATCGGGACCGACTATGGCTACACCTTC CASSEIGTDYGYTF
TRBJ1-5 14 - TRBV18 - TGTGCCAGCTCATTACGGGACATTCAACGGCCCCAGCATTTT CASSLRDIQRPQHF
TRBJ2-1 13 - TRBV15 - TGTGCCACCGGCGATCCCTCCTACAATGAGCAGTTCTTC CATGDPSYNEQFF
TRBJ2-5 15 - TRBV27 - TGTGCCAGCAGTTTAGGACTATTGTACCAAGAGACCCAGTACTTC CASSLGLLYQETQYF
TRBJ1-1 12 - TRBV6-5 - TGTGCCAGCACTTTCGGCCGGGGTGAAGCTTTCTTT CASTFGRGEAFF
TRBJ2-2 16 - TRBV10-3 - TGTGCCATCAGTGAGTCTGAGGGGGTTAGCACCGGGGAGCTGTTTTTT CAISESEGVSTGELFF
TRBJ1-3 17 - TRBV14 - TGTGCCAGCAGCCTCGTAAGGGGCGGGATCTCTGGAAACACCATATATTTT CASSLVRGGISGNTIYF
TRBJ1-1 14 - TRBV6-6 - TGTGCCAGCAGTGCGAAAGGAGGGGACACTGAAGCTTTCTTT CASSAKGGDTEAFF
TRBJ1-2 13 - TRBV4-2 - TGTGCCAGCAGCCAGGACTTAGGGCGCGGCTACACCTTC CASSQDLGRGYTF